Shown below are 8 T cell receptor beta chains from a single sample sequenced in a study of blood T cell repertoires in COVID-19. Here immunoSEQ multiplex PCR was the method, and the copy in TCRdb shows in-frame clones only, minus some. This table has 60,000 to 75,000 clones, 80% to 90% appearing once. Specimen: peripheral blood. These receptors originate from an elderly woman with active COVID-19.

Notes on this clone: The junction does not match germline at one end; this may be a read error. The chain is built from TRBV7-7 and TRBJ2-5, with 8 bases aligning to TRBD2. Germline-derived CDR1 and CDR2 are SSHAT and FNYEAQ (reference sequence). This CDR3 contains 17 residues. The CDR3 here is CASSLAPSGGNQETQYF. CDR3 bases: TGTGCTAGCAGCTTAGCTCCCAGCGGGGGAAACCAAGAGACCCAGTACTTC.

The chain joins TRBV29-1 to TRBJ1-2; D gene uncertain. The CDR3 is 11 amino acids. Germline-derived CDR1 and CDR2 are SQVTM and ANQGSEA. V shed 5 bases and J shed 1 base, with 5 bases lying between them. The CDR3 here is CSVLGNYGYTF. CDR3 DNA sequence: TGCAGCGTTCTCGGTAACTATGGCTACACCTTC.

The table lists this clone with a count of one. This chain links TRBV5-1 with TRBJ1-1; 10 nucleotides line up with TRBD1. CDR3 length equals 15 residues. Germline values: CDR1 SGHRS, CDR2 YFSETQ. The ends lost 5 bases at V and 1 base at J; junction bases unmatched: 5. The CDR3 DNA follows: TGCGCCAGCAGTAGGGACAGGGGCCGGAACACTGAAGCTTTCTTT. Translating it yields CASSRDRGRNTEAFF.

The V and J genes are TRBV19 and TRBJ2-5; 8 nucleotides line up with TRBD1. Losses at the gene ends were 4 bases for V and 1 base for J; bases not matched to a gene: 2. CDR1 LNHDA and CDR2 SQIVND come from the germline V gene (reference sequence). CDR3 length: 14 residues. CDR3 protein: CASSTTGGQETQYF. The DNA for the CDR3 is TGTGCCAGTAGTACCACAGGGGGCCAAGAGACCCAGTACTTC. The entire variable domain, with the rest obtained from reference TRBV19 and TRBJ2-5, is as follows: DGGITQSPKYLFRKEGQNVTLSCEQNLNHDAMYWYRQDPGQGLRLIYYSQIVNDFQKGDIAEGYSVSREKKESFPLTVTSAQKNPTAFYLCASSTTGGQETQYFGPGTRLLVL.

The rearrangement uses TRBV7-2 and TRBJ2-7, with a possible D match to TRBD2 (6 bases). The V gene's germline CDR1 is SGHTA and CDR2 FQGNSA. The CDR3 has 15 residues. V dropped 4 bases and J dropped 5 bases, with 18 bases sitting between them. The CDR3 bases are TGTGCCAGCAGCTCCCCGACCGGGACTCCCAACGAGCAGTACTTC. This sequence encodes CASSSPTGTPNEQYF. The whole variable domain, filled in from reference TRBV7-2 and TRBJ2-7, reads GAGVSQSPSNKVTEKGKDVELRCDPISGHTALYWYRQSLGQGLEFLIYFQGNSAPDKSGLPSDRFSAERTGGSVSTLTIQRTQQEDSAVYLCASSSPTGTPNEQYFGPGTRLTVT.

V gene TRBV5-6 combines with J gene TRBJ1-2; a possible D gene is TRBD1 (6 bases). Germline V gene sequence: CDR1 SGHDT, CDR2 YYEEEE. CDR3 size: 13 residues. V shed 5 bases and J shed 8 bases, with 16 bases lying between them. For the CDR3, the DNA is TGTGCCAGCAGTCCGACAGGAACCTACGGCTACACCTTC. This translates into CASSPTGTYGYTF.

The CDR3 coding sequence is TGTGCCAGCAGCAGGACTAGCGGGGAAATCGGGGAGCTGTTTTTT. Protein sequence: CASSRTSGEIGELFF. This sequence joins TRBV7-2 and TRBJ2-2; 12 positions agree with TRBD2. With 5 bases clipped from V and 7 bases from J, the junction kept 5 bases outside the gene matches. CDR3 length: 15 amino acids. Germline CDR1 reads SGHTA; CDR2 reads FQGNSA. Based on the CDR3 plus reference TRBV7-2 and TRBJ2-2, the full variable domain is GAGVSQSPSNKVTEKGKDVELRCDPISGHTALYWYRQSLGQGLEFLIYFQGNSAPDKSGLPSDRFSAERTGGSVSTLTIQRTQQEDSAVYLCASSRTSGEIGELFFGEGSRLTVL.

This rearrangement joins TRBV13 to TRBJ2-5, with TRBD1 identical over 8 bases. Germline lookup yields CDR1 PRHDT and CDR2 FYEKMQ (reference sequence). V lost 4 bases, J lost 5 bases, and 9 bases stayed unmatched. The CDR3 loop spans 15 amino acids. The CDR3 loop is CASSSRLRGRETQYF. The CDR3 nucleotides read TGTGCCAGCAGCTCGCGACTCAGGGGGCGTGAGACCCAGTACTTC.